Below are 14 T cell receptor beta chains sequenced from a single sample in a study of tumor-infiltrating lymphocytes in oesophageal squamous cell carcinoma. TCRdb reprocessed the PCR reads via MiXCR and lists one record per CDR3 protein. The sample lists 13,000 to 15,000 distinct CDR3 sequences, roughly half occurring once. The sample comprised blood. The origin of the receptors is a male donor with esophageal squamous cell carcinoma.

This clonotype was found many times. V is TRBV12-3 or TRBV12-4 and J is TRBJ1-2; 7 positions match TRBD1. CDR3 size: 12 residues. Trimming at V came to 10 bases and at J to 6 bases, leaving 8 bases not matched to a gene. This CDR3 is CAIPTGENGYTF. The CDR3 DNA reads TGTGCCATCCCAACAGGGGAGAATGGCTACACCTTC.

This clonotype has ten or more counts. A much larger clone lies one base from this, so it may be a read error. The chain carries TRBV11-3 and TRBJ2-5; D possibly corresponds to TRBD2 (6 bases). The V end was cut by 0 bases, the J end by 11 bases, with 13 bases between. Germline V gene lookup returns CDR1 SGHNT and CDR2 YENEEA. CDR3 length: 13 amino acids. The CDR3 sequence is CASSLEDYNEQYF. The CDR3, as DNA: TGTGCCAGCAGCTTAGAGGACTACAATGAGCAGTACTTC.

Concerning this clonotype itself: A read error may account for a junction end that differs from germline. The chain carries TRBV7-3 and TRBJ2-1; D may correspond to TRBD1 or TRBD2 (5 bases each). The CDR3 runs 15 residues. Per germline, CDR1 SGHTA and CDR2 FQGTGA. The CDR3 DNA reads TGTGCCAGCAGTCTAAGCGGACAAGGGAATTCACCCCTCCACTTC. It codes for CASSLSGQGNSPLHF.

The V call is TRBV7-2, the J call TRBJ2-3, with a tentative D call TRBD1 (6 bases). Near its end, the DNA agrees better with TRBJ2-1, so the J call may be wrong. The CDR3 is 17 amino acids. The germline gives CDR1 SGHTA, CDR2 FQGNSA. CDR3 nucleotide sequence: TGTGCCAGCAGCTCCCCCGTAGGGGGACGAGGGTCCGATGAGCAGTTCTTC. Its protein is CASSSPVGGRGSDEQFF.

This clonotype is categorized as medium-sized (0.01 to 0.1%). The rearrangement links TRBV24-1 to TRBJ2-1; a possible D gene is TRBD1 (6 bases). Germline CDR1 and CDR2: KGHDR and SFDVKD. The CDR3 is 15 amino acids. Trimming took off 4 bases at V and 0 bases at J, with 9 bases between the two ends. CDR3 loop: CATSDQTGSYNEQFF. CDR3 nucleotide sequence: TGTGCCACCAGTGACCAGACAGGCTCCTACAATGAGCAGTTCTTC.

Regarding this clonotype: This may be a read error, as it is one base from a much larger clone. The chain links TRBV5-6 to TRBJ2-1; the D gene is possibly TRBD2 (5 bases). The closer fit of TRBJ2-7 to the DNA end suggests the J call may be wrong. CDR1 and CDR2 (germline): SGHDT, YYEEEE. CDR3 length: 14 residues. DNA of the CDR3: TGTGCCAGCAGCCCTGACGTGGGAGCCGGGGAGCAGTACTTC. The encoded protein is CASSPDVGAGEQYF.

This clonotype was observed a handful of times. The germline gene is not matched at one end of the junction; a read error may be the cause. The chain links TRBV5-4 to TRBJ2-5; D may be TRBD1 (6 bases). The J call may not be correct, given that the DNA end is closer to TRBJ2-7. The germline gives CDR1 SGHNT, CDR2 YYREEE (reference sequence). The CDR3 consists of 14 residues. The CDR3 sequence is CASGFVSGEYEQYF. The CDR3 nucleotides read TGTGCCAGCGGCTTCGTGTCAGGGGAGTACGAGCAGTACTTC.

In regard to this clonotype: A single base separates this from a much larger clone, so it may be a read error. The CDR3 here is CASSQRTSGRARYNEQYF. DNA for the CDR3: TGTGCCAGCAGCCAAAGGACTAGCGGGAGGGCCAGGTACAATGAGCAGTACTTC. The V call is TRBV4-2, the J call TRBJ2-7; the match to TRBD2 covers 15 bases. The CDR3 covers 18 residues. Germline assignment: CDR1 LGHNA and CDR2 YNFKEQ. Trimming took 2 bases from V and 7 from J; bases not matched to a gene: 12.

V is TRBV6-1 and J is TRBJ2-1; no reliable D call. Germline V gene lookup returns CDR1 MNHNS and CDR2 SASEGT. The V gene lost 2 bases and the J gene lost 7 bases, with 12 bases spanning the gap. The CDR3 is 14 amino acids. The CDR3 DNA sequence: TGTGCCAGCAGTGAACCCTGGCGTAAGAATGAGCAGTTCTTC. Protein sequence: CASSEPWRKNEQFF.

This clonotype was picked up many times. The chain uses TRBV7-8 and TRBJ2-5; perhaps D is TRBD1 or TRBD2 (5 bases each). CDR3 length: 14 residues. The germline V gene encodes CDR1 SGHVS and CDR2 FQNEAQ. V shed 5 bases and J shed 5 bases, with 15 bases lying between them. The CDR3 DNA follows: TGTGCCAGCAGCCCCGGGACCGGAAGGGAGACCCAGTACTTC. Protein: CASSPGTGRETQYF.

This clonotype was recorded once. This rearrangement joins TRBV11-3 to TRBJ2-1; D is unresolved. CDR1 SGHNT and CDR2 YENEEA come from the germline V gene. The CDR3 loop spans 12 amino acids. Trimming left V 6 bases short and J 7 bases short, with 10 bases between. The CDR3 DNA reads as TGTGCCAGCAGTCCTGGGCAGAATGAGCAGTTCTTC. It is translated as CASSPGQNEQFF.

This chain connects TRBV7-6 to TRBJ1-2; D is possibly TRBD2 (5 bases). The assigned J gene may be wrong: the sequence end matches TRBJ2-1 better. Germline lookup yields CDR1 SGHVS and CDR2 FNYEAQ. This CDR3 contains 15 residues. The CDR3 coding sequence is TGTGCCAGCAGCTTAGCGGGAGTACCCTACAATGAGCAGTTCTTC. Translated, it gives CASSLAGVPYNEQFF.

Judged by abundance, this clonotype is medium-sized (0.01 to 0.1%). The chain links TRBV7-3 to TRBJ2-1; D is ambiguous. In germline, CDR1 is SGHTA, CDR2 FQGTGA. The CDR3 has 13 residues. The V and J ends lost 2 bases and 5 bases respectively, with 7 bases between them. In DNA, the CDR3 is TGTGCCAGCAGCTTATCACGCGACAATGAGCAGTTCTTC. Translation gives CASSLSRDNEQFF.

The gene calls are TRBV7-8 and TRBJ2-2; D gene uncertain. CDR1 and CDR2 from the germline V gene are SGHVS and FQNEAQ. The V end was cut by 5 bases, the J end by 2 bases, with 9 bases between. The CDR3 consists of 14 residues. The CDR3 bases are TGTGCCAGCAGCAAAGACACTAACACCGGGGAGCTGTTTTTT. Its translation is CASSKDTNTGELFF. The full variable domain, in which reference TRBV7-8 and TRBJ2-2 provide the parts outside the CDR3, is GAGVSQSPRYKVAKRGQDVALRCDPISGHVSLFWYQQALGQGPEFLTYFQNEAQLDKSGLPSDRFFAERPEGSVSTLKIQRTQQEDSAVYLCASSKDTNTGELFFGEGSRLTVL.